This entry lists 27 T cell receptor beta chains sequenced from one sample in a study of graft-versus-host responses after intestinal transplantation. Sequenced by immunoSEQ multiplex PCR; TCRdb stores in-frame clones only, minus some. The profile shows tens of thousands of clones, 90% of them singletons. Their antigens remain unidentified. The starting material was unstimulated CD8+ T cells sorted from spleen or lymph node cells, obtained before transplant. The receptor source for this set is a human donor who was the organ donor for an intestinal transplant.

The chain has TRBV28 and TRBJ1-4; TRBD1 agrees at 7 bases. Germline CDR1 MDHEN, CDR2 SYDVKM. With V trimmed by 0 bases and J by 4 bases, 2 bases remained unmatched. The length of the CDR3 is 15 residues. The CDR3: CASSLWTGLNEKLFF. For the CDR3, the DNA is TGTGCCAGCAGTTTATGGACAGGGCTTAATGAAAAACTGTTTTTT.

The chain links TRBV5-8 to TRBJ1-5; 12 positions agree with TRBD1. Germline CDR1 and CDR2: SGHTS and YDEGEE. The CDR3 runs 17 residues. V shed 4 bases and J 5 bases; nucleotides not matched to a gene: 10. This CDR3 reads CASSAGTGGIGDQPQHF. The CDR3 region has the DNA TGTGCCAGCAGCGCCGGGACAGGGGGCATTGGGGATCAGCCCCAGCATTTT. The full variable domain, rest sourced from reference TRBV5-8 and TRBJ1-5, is EAGVTQSPTHLIKTRGQQATLRCSPISGHTSVYWYQQALGLGLQFLLWYDEGEERNRGNFPPRFSGRQFPNYSSELNVNALELEDSALYLCASSAGTGGIGDQPQHFGDGTRLSIL.

In DNA, the CDR3 is TGTGCCAGCAGCTCCCGGGACAGCGGATTCAATGAGCAGTTCTTC. Protein product: CASSSRDSGFNEQFF. This rearrangement joins TRBV5-6 to TRBJ2-1, with TRBD1 identical over 7 bases. V lost 3 bases to trimming and J lost 6 bases; unmatched junction nucleotides: 9. Germline V gene sequence: CDR1 SGHDT, CDR2 YYEEEE. The CDR3 is 15 amino acids.

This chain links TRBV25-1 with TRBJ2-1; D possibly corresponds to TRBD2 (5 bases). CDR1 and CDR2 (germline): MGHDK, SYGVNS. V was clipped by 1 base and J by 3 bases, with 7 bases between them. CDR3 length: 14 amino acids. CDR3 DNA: TGTGCCAGCAGTGAATCGGGATACTACAATGAGCAGTTCTTC. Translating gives CASSESGYYNEQFF.

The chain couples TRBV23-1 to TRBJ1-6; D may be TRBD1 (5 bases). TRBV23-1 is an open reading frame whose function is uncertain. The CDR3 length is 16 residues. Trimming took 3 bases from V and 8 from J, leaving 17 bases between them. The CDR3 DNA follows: TGCGCCAGCAGTCAGGGGGGGGAAACCGGGGATTCACCCCTCCACTTT. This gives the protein CASSQGGETGDSPLHF.

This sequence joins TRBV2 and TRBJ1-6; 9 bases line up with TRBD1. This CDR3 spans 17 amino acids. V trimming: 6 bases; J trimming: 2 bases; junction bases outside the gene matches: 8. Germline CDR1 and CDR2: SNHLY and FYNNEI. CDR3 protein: CASSYPGQGPYNSPLHF. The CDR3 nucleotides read TGTGCCAGCAGCTATCCGGGACAGGGTCCCTATAATTCACCCCTCCACTTT.

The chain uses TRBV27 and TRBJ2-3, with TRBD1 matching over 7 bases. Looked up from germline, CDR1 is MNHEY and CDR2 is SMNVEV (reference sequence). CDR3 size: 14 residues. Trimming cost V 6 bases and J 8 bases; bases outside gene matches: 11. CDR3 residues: CASRFVGGAGTQYF. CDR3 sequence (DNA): TGTGCCAGCAGATTCGTAGGGGGCGCGGGTACGCAGTATTTT.

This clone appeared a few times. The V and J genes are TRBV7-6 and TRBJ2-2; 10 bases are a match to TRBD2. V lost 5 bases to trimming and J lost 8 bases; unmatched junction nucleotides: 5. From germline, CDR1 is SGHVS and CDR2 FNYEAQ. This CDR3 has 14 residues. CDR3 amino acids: CASSLLTSGGELFF. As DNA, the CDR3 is TGTGCCAGCAGCCTGCTGACTAGCGGGGGGGAGCTGTTTTTT.

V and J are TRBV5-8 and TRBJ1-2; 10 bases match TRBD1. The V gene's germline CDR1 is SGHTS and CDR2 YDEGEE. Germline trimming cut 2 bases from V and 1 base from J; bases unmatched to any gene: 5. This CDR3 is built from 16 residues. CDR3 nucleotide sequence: TGTGCCAGCAGCTTAGAGGACAGGGGGTTTAACTATGGCTACACCTTC. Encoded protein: CASSLEDRGFNYGYTF. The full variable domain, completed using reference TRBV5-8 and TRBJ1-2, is EAGVTQSPTHLIKTRGQQATLRCSPISGHTSVYWYQQALGLGLQFLLWYDEGEERNRGNFPPRFSGRQFPNYSSELNVNALELEDSALYLCASSLEDRGFNYGYTFGSGTRLTVV.

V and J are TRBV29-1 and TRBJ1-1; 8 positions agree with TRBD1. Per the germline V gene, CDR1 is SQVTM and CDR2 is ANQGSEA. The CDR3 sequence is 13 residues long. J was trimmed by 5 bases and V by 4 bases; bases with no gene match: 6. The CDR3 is CSVGVGQVTEAFF. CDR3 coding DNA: TGCAGCGTTGGAGTGGGACAGGTGACTGAAGCTTTCTTT.

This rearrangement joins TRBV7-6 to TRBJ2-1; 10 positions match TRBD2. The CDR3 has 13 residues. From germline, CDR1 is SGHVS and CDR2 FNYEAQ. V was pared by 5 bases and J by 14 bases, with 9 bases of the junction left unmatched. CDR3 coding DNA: TGTGCCAGCAGCCCCCATTTTAGCGGGGGGAAGTTCTTC. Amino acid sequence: CASSPHFSGGKFF.

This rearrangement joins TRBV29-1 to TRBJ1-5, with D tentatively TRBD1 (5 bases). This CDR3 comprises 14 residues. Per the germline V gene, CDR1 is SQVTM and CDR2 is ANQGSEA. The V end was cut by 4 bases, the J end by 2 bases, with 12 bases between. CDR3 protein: CSVGGREGNQPQHF. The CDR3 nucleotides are TGCAGCGTTGGAGGCAGGGAGGGCAATCAGCCCCAGCATTTT.

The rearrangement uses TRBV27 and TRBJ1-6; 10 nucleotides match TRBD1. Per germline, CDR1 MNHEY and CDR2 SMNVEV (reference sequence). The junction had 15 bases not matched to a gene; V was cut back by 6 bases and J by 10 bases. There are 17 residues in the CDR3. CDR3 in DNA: TGTGCCAGCAGCCCCGGGACAGGGGCTTCTTTTGAGTCACCCCTCCACTTT. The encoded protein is CASSPGTGASFESPLHF.

CDR3 nucleotides: TGTGCCAGTAGTATAGACGGGACAGGAGGTTACGAGCAGTACGTC. Translating it yields CASSIDGTGGYEQYV. The chain is built from TRBV19 and TRBJ2-7, with 8 bases that match TRBD1. CDR1 is LNHDA and CDR2 is SQIVND in the germline V gene (reference sequence). This CDR3 has 15 amino acids. J was trimmed by 4 bases and V by 0 bases; bases with no gene match: 5.

CDR3: CASSGMTGGFGNEQFF. CDR3 DNA: TGTGCCAGCAGCGGTATGACGGGGGGCTTTGGGAATGAGCAGTTCTTC. The chain employs TRBV4-2 and TRBJ2-1; possible D gene TRBD2, 7 bases. This CDR3 comprises 16 residues. Trimming left V 5 bases short and J 7 bases short, with 21 bases between. Germline V gene data show CDR1 as LGHNA and CDR2 as YNFKEQ.

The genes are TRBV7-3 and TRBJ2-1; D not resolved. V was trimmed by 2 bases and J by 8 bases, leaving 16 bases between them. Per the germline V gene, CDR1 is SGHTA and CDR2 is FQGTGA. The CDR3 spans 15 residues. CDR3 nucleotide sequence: TGTGCCAGCAGCTTACCCCGACCAGGTGTGGATGAGCAGTTCTTC. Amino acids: CASSLPRPGVDEQFF.

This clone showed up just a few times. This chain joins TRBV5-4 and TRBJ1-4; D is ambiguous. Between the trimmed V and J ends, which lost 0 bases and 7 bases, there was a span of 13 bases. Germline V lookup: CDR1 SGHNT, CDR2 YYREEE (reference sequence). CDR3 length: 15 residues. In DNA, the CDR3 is TGTGCCAGCAGCTTGGATACCTCCAGTGGTGAAAAACTGTTTTTT. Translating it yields CASSLDTSSGEKLFF. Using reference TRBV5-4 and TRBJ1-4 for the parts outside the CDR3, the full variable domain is ETGVTQSPTHLIKTRGQQVTLRCSSQSGHNTVSWYQQALGQGPQFIFQYYREEENGRGNFPPRFSGLQFPNYSSELNVNALELDDSALYLCASSLDTSSGEKLFFGSGTQLSVL.

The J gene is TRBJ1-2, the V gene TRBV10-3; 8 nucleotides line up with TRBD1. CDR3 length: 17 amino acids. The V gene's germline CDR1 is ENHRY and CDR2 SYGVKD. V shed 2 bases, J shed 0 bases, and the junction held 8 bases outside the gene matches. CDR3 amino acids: CAISEPGTGQSNYGYTF. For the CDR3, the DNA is TGTGCCATCAGTGAGCCAGGGACAGGTCAATCTAACTATGGCTACACCTTC.

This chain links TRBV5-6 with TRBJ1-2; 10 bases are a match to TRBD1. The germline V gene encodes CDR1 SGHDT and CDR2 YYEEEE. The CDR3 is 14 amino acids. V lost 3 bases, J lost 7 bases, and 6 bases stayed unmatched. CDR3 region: CASSWWGTGVGYTF. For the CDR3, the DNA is TGTGCCAGCAGCTGGTGGGGGACAGGGGTTGGCTACACCTTC.

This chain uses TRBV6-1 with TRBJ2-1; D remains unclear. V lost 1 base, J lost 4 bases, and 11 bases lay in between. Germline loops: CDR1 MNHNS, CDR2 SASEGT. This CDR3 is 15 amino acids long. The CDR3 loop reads CASSEVPAPYNEQFF. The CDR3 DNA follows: TGTGCCAGCAGTGAAGTCCCAGCGCCATACAATGAGCAGTTCTTC.

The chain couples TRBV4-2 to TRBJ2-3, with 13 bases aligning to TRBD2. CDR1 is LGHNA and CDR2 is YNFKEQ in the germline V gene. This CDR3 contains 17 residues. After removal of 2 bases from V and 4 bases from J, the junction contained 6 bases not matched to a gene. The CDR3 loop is CASSQPTSGGGSDTQYF. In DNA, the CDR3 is TGTGCCAGCAGCCAACCTACTAGCGGGGGGGGCTCAGATACGCAGTATTTT.

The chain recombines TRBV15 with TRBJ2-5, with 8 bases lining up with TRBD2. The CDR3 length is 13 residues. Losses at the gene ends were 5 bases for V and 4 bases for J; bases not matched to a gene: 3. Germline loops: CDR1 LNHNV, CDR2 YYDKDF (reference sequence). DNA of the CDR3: TGTGCCACCAGCGGGAGCGGGGGAGAGACCCAGTACTTC. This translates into CATSGSGGETQYF.

CDR3: CASSDKGGGAWNEQFF. CDR3 nucleotide sequence: TGTGCCAGCAGCGACAAAGGAGGGGGGGCATGGAATGAGCAGTTCTTC. This sequence joins TRBV5-4 and TRBJ2-1, with D possibly being TRBD2 (7 bases). The germline V gene has CDR1 SGHNT and CDR2 YYREEE (reference sequence). V was pared by 4 bases and J by 7 bases, with 21 bases between. CDR3 length: 16 amino acids.

The chain's CDR3 is CATSNPGSGLAVVTDTQYF. The DNA for the CDR3 is TGTGCCACCAGCAACCCAGGGTCGGGACTAGCGGTTGTCACAGATACGCAGTATTTT. The J gene is TRBJ2-3, the V gene TRBV15, with 11 bases matching TRBD2. The ends lost 4 bases at V and 2 bases at J; junction bases unmatched: 14. The CDR3 is 19 residues long. Germline-derived CDR1 and CDR2 are LNHNV and YYDKDF (reference sequence). Looking up the rest from reference TRBV15 and TRBJ2-3 gives the full variable domain: DAMVIQNPRYQVTQFGKPVTLSCSQTLNHNVMYWYQQKSSQAPKLLFHYYDKDFNNEADTPDNFQSRRPNTSFCFLDIRSPGLGDTAMYLCATSNPGSGLAVVTDTQYFGPGTRLTVL.

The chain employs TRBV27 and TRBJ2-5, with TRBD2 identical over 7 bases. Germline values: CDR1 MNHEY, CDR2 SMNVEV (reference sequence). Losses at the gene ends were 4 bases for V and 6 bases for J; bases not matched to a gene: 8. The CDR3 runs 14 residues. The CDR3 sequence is CASSSCGGCKTQYF. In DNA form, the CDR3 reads TGTGCCAGCAGTTCATGCGGGGGTTGTAAGACCCAGTACTTC.

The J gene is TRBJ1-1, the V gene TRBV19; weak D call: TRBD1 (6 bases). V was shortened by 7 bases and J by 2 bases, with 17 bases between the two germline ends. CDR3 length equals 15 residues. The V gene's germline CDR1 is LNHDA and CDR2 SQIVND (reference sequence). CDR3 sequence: CASNDRQTFNTEAFF. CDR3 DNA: TGTGCCAGTAACGACAGGCAAACCTTTAACACTGAAGCTTTCTTT.

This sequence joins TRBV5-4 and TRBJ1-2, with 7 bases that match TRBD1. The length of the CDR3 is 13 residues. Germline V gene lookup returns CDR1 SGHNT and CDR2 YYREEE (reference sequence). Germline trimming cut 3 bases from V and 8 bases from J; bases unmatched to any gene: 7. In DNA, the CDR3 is TGTGCCAGCAGCTGGGGGACAGTGGAGGGCTACACCTTC. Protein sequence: CASSWGTVEGYTF.